The text below deals with one T cell receptor beta chain. Its specificity is unknown. Lacking the conserved final phenylalanine or tryptophan, this CDR3 likely reflects a read error. The data were obtained in a study of blood T cells in healthy people across ages. Overall study findings and caveats: Higher diversity and more naive CD4+ cells were features of long-lived donors, compared to aged donors.

The CDR3 is 14 amino acids. V was cut by 0 bases and J by 3 bases, with 8 bases left in between. CDR1 LNHNV and CDR2 YYDKDF come from the germline V gene (reference sequence). Alongside a J-beta primer mix, a sample-barcoded 5' primer served in a second PCR lasting about 7 to 11 cycles. Tagging of each cDNA molecule was performed by a template-switch adaptor with 12 random nucleotides. TCRdb reprocessed the 5' RACE reads with MiXCR, giving one entry per CDR3 protein. Of some 1.7 million distinct CDR3 sequences in the sample, roughly 28% were seen once. Peripheral blood samples of around 9.3 milliliters were drawn from each donor.

The sequence derives from a woman aged 25 to 39 in good health. V and J are TRBV15 and TRBJ1-1; D not certain. Sequencing used blood. The CDR3 is CATSRDQTYTEAFC. The CDR3 nucleotides read TGTGCCACCAGCAGAGATCAAACGTACACTGAAGCTTTCTGT.